Each of the 31 T cell receptor beta chains below was sequenced from the same sample in a study of T cell responses to AZD1222 COVID-19 vaccine. Libraries were prepared by immunoSEQ multiplex PCR; TCRdb keeps only in-frame clonotypes and omits some of them. The table records roughly 84,000 clones, roughly 85% of them present only once. The sample here was peripheral blood, taken 28 days after the second AZD1222 dose. All receptors derive from an adult who received the AZD1222 COVID-19 vaccine.

The rearrangement links TRBV10-2 to TRBJ1-1; D gene ambiguous. Trimming cost V 0 bases and J 3 bases, with 8 bases left between them. Germline CDR1 reads WSHSY; CDR2 reads SAAADI. The CDR3 is 14 amino acids. In DNA form, the CDR3 reads TGCGCCAGCAGTGAGTCGCGCGGATACACTGAAGCTTTCTTT. It specifies CASSESRGYTEAFF.

This chain joins TRBV14 and TRBJ1-6; D remains ambiguous. The CDR3 is 17 residues long. The germline V and J ends were trimmed by 4 bases and 0 bases, with 13 bases remaining between them. Germline V gives CDR1 SGHDN, CDR2 FVKESK. Written as DNA, the CDR3 is TGTGCCAGCAGCCTAGGCAGCCTCAGCTCCTATAATTCACCCCTCCACTTT. Its translation is CASSLGSLSSYNSPLHF.

This chain joins TRBV10-1 and TRBJ2-1; D is unresolved. The germline V gene encodes CDR1 WNHNN and CDR2 SYGVQD (reference sequence). The CDR3 covers 13 residues. V lost 4 bases to trimming and J lost 4 bases, with 8 bases between them. In DNA, the CDR3 is TGCGCCAGCAGTGGACCTTCTTACAATGAGCAGTTCTTC. This translates into CASSGPSYNEQFF.

With respect to this clone: An end of the junction does not agree with germline; a read error may underlie this. The same CDR3 also results from other DNA sequences found in this sample. The chain combines TRBV4-1 with TRBJ1-2; no clear D gene. Germline V gives CDR1 MGHRA, CDR2 YSYEKL. This CDR3 is built from 15 residues. The CDR3 spells CASSQGEQSNYGYTF. The CDR3 nucleotides read TGCGCCAGCAGCCAAGGGGAACAGTCGAACTATGGCTACACCTTT.

This clone was detected once. The V call is TRBV24-1, the J call TRBJ2-1; D is possibly TRBD2 (6 bases). The germline V gene has CDR1 KGHDR and CDR2 SFDVKD. V was pared by 5 bases and J by 8 bases, with 18 bases between. This CDR3 has 15 amino acids. CDR3 in amino acids: CATSGVGGFSDEQFF. CDR3 DNA: TGTGCCACCAGTGGTGTGGGAGGCTTTAGCGATGAGCAGTTCTTC.

This clone was observed once. The chain carries TRBV27 and TRBJ1-6; 7 bases agree with TRBD1. The junction had 12 bases not matched to a gene; V was cut back by 3 bases and J by 4 bases. The CDR3 covers 18 residues. Germline V gene lookup returns CDR1 MNHEY and CDR2 SMNVEV (reference sequence). The CDR3 region has the DNA TGTGCCAGCAGTTTGAGGACAGGCCCCAACCCTTATAATTCACCCCTCCACTTT. It codes for CASSLRTGPNPYNSPLHF.

Ten or more counts support this clone. The chain uses TRBV4-2 and TRBJ2-5; perhaps TRBD1 as D (6 bases). V was pared by 0 bases and J by 5 bases, with 13 bases between. The CDR3 is 15 residues long. CDR1 is LGHNA, CDR2 YNFKEQ, per germline. In DNA, the CDR3 is TGTGCCAGCAGCCAAGAGGGGGCCGTAGCCGAGACCCAGTACTTC. It specifies CASSQEGAVAETQYF.

The sample holds one count of this clone. The chain has TRBV9 and TRBJ1-4; D gene unclear. The CDR3 contains 14 residues. V lost 3 bases and J lost 7, with 13 bases in between. Germline V gives CDR1 SGDLS, CDR2 YYNGEE. DNA for the CDR3: TGTGCCAGCAGCGCACGGCCGGTGGGTGAAAAACTGTTTTTT. Protein: CASSARPVGEKLFF.

The chain joins TRBV11-3 to TRBJ2-7; a weak D match, TRBD2 (5 bases). V dropped 5 bases and J dropped 3 bases, with 11 bases sitting between them. The germline V gene has CDR1 SGHNT and CDR2 YENEEA. CDR3 size: 13 residues. CDR3 loop: CASSPGLRYEQYF. In nucleotides, the CDR3 is TGTGCCAGCAGCCCTGGACTTCGCTACGAGCAGTACTTC.

This rearrangement joins TRBV24-1 to TRBJ1-2; TRBD1 aligns across 9 bases. V lost 5 bases, J lost 5 bases, and 11 bases stayed unmatched. CDR3 length equals 16 residues. The germline V gene encodes CDR1 KGHDR and CDR2 SFDVKD. DNA for the CDR3: TGTGCCACCAGTGGGGAGGGACAGGGCGGTTGGTATGGCTACACCTTC. It translates to CATSGEGQGGWYGYTF.

The CDR3 DNA sequence: TGTGCCAGCAGCTTAGGGCAGTTCTCTGGAAACACCATATATTTT. Its protein product is CASSLGQFSGNTIYF. V and J are TRBV7-2 and TRBJ1-3; no reliable D call. Per the germline V gene, CDR1 is SGHTA and CDR2 is FQGNSA. The germline V and J ends were trimmed by 1 base and 0 bases, with 7 bases remaining between them. This CDR3 has 15 residues.

The gene calls are TRBV5-4 and TRBJ1-6; D ambiguous. The V and J ends lost 4 bases and 2 bases respectively, with 13 bases between them. The CDR3 spans 16 residues. Germline CDR1 reads SGHNT; CDR2 reads YYREEE (reference sequence). The CDR3 is CASSIRTSPYNSPLHF. CDR3 DNA sequence: TGTGCCAGCAGCATCAGGACCAGCCCCTATAATTCACCCCTCCACTTT.

This chain uses TRBV2 with TRBJ1-1; maybe TRBD1 (5 bases). Trimming left V 7 bases short and J 1 base short, with 10 bases between. Germline V lookup: CDR1 SNHLY, CDR2 FYNNEI. The CDR3 runs 13 residues. The CDR3 sequence is CASTTDRNTEAFF. The CDR3 DNA reads as TGTGCCAGCACCACTGACAGGAACACTGAAGCTTTCTTT.

V gene TRBV7-8 combines with J gene TRBJ2-3; no reliable D call. From germline, CDR1 is SGHVS and CDR2 FQNEAQ. This CDR3 comprises 13 residues. V lost 3 bases and J lost 2, with 6 bases in between. The CDR3 is CASSFHHTDTQYF. In nucleotides, the CDR3 is TGTGCCAGCAGCTTCCATCACACAGATACGCAGTATTTT.

About this clone: A read error may produce the germline difference seen at one junction end. V and J are TRBV12-3 or TRBV12-4 and TRBJ1-1; D perhaps matches TRBD1 (5 bases). This CDR3 has 11 residues. Here the CDR3 reads CASSSHPQVAF. CDR3 DNA: TGTGCCAGCAGTTCGCACCCACAGGTGGCCTTT.

This sequence joins TRBV9 and TRBJ1-2; 7 bases are a match to TRBD1. In germline, CDR1 is SGDLS, CDR2 YYNGEE. The CDR3 has 12 amino acids. V lost 3 bases, J lost 7 bases, and 3 bases stayed unmatched. In DNA, the CDR3 is TGTGCCAGCAGCGAGACAGGGAGTGGCTACACCTTC. Protein: CASSETGSGYTF.

The chain combines TRBV11-2 with TRBJ1-3, with TRBD1 identical over 9 bases. V shed 6 bases and J 0 bases; nucleotides not matched to a gene: 9. The CDR3 runs to 17 residues. Germline V CDR1 and CDR2: SGHAT, FQNNGV. The CDR3 region is CASRQTGQGISGNTIYF. The CDR3 region has the DNA TGTGCCAGCAGACAAACGGGACAGGGCATCTCTGGAAACACCATATATTTT.

V gene TRBV5-5 combines with J gene TRBJ2-4; no firm D call. The CDR3 has 15 amino acids. Looked up from germline, CDR1 is SGHKS and CDR2 is YYEKEE (reference sequence). V was trimmed by 0 bases and J by 0 bases, leaving 7 bases between them. CDR3 nucleotides: TGTGCCAGCAGCTTGGAACAGCTAGCCAAAAACATTCAGTACTTC. This codes for CASSLEQLAKNIQYF.

The gene calls are TRBV5-6 and TRBJ2-3; D remains unclear. Germline lookup yields CDR1 SGHDT and CDR2 YYEEEE. The ends were cut back, 1 base at V and 2 bases at J, with 17 bases in the middle. This CDR3 comprises 17 residues. This chain's CDR3 is CASSLWFSRIDTDTQYF. The CDR3, as DNA: TGTGCCAGCAGCTTGTGGTTTAGTAGGATTGACACAGATACGCAGTATTTT. The full variable domain, in which reference TRBV5-6 and TRBJ2-3 provide the parts outside the CDR3, is DAGVTQSPTHLIKTRGQQVTLRCSPKSGHDTVSWYQQALGQGPQFIFQYYEEEERQRGNFPDRFSGHQFPNYSSELNVNALLLGDSALYLCASSLWFSRIDTDTQYFGPGTRLTVL.

This chain links TRBV5-1 with TRBJ1-5; D might be TRBD1 (5 bases). V was shortened by 0 bases and J by 6 bases, with 13 bases between the two germline ends. CDR3 length: 15 residues. Germline CDR1 reads SGHRS; CDR2 reads YFSETQ. The CDR3 sequence is CASSLDVGGGQPQHF. As DNA, the CDR3 is TGCGCCAGCAGCTTGGATGTGGGGGGAGGTCAGCCCCAGCATTTT.

This chain joins TRBV6-2 or TRBV6-3 and TRBJ1-2; D is uncertain. Germline CDR1 and CDR2: MNHEY and SVGEGT. The length of the CDR3 is 16 residues. The V end lost 2 bases, the J end lost 0 bases, and 13 bases lay between the germline ends. The CDR3 is CASSYTPYSANYGYTF. CDR3 nucleotide sequence: TGTGCCAGCAGTTACACCCCATACTCGGCTAACTATGGCTACACCTTC.

The chain combines TRBV5-1 with TRBJ1-2, with D perhaps matching TRBD1 (6 bases). The CDR3 is made up of 13 amino acids. Germline V lookup: CDR1 SGHRS, CDR2 YFSETQ. The V end lost 4 bases, the J end lost 4 bases, and 11 bases lay between the germline ends. In DNA form, the CDR3 reads TGCGCCAGCAGCCCAGGGGACGGCTATGGCTACACCTTC. Encoded protein: CASSPGDGYGYTF.

V and J are TRBV10-2 and TRBJ1-4, with a tentative D call TRBD1 (5 bases). CDR1 WSHSY and CDR2 SAAADI come from the germline V gene. Trimming stripped 5 bases from V and 10 bases from J, with 17 bases between. The CDR3 runs 14 residues. CDR3 DNA sequence: TGCGCCAGCAGTTTGGGACCTCCGGAGGGAAAACTGTTTTTT. Protein: CASSLGPPEGKLFF.

The V gene is TRBV18, the J gene TRBJ1-3; D gene ambiguous. Germline values: CDR1 KGHSH, CDR2 LQKENI. The length of the CDR3 is 15 residues. V was trimmed by 2 bases and J by 7 bases, leaving 15 bases between them. CDR3 in amino acids: CASSPSQSGMNTIYF. CDR3 nucleotides: TGTGCCAGCTCACCAAGCCAATCCGGAATGAACACCATATATTTT.

This clone was found a few times. The chain is built from TRBV29-1 and TRBJ2-5; a possible D gene is TRBD2 (5 bases). Germline V gene sequence: CDR1 SQVTM, CDR2 ANQGSEA. The V end lost 5 bases, the J end lost 5 bases, and 15 bases lay between the germline ends. The CDR3 has 13 residues. For the CDR3, the DNA is TGCAGCGTTCAGCCGGCGGGTGGCGAGACCCAGTACTTC. It encodes CSVQPAGGETQYF.

This clone has more than one count but fewer than ten. V gene TRBV4-1 combines with J gene TRBJ1-2; TRBD1 agrees at 8 bases. This CDR3 contains 16 residues. CDR1 is MGHRA and CDR2 is YSYEKL in the germline V gene. V lost 1 base, J lost 8 bases, and 12 bases stayed unmatched. DNA for the CDR3: TGCGCCAGCAGCCAAGGGTGGGCCAGGGGGCCTCTGGGCTACACCTTC. The encoded protein is CASSQGWARGPLGYTF.

The genes are TRBV27 and TRBJ2-7; D unresolved. This CDR3 comprises 14 residues. Trimming left V 2 bases short and J 3 bases short, with 11 bases between. Germline CDR1 MNHEY, CDR2 SMNVEV (reference sequence). The CDR3 reads CASSLGSHIYEQYF. The CDR3 region has the DNA TGTGCCAGCAGTTTAGGGTCCCACATCTACGAGCAGTACTTC.

The chain recombines TRBV10-3 with TRBJ2-5; 12 positions match TRBD1. The V gene's germline CDR1 is ENHRY and CDR2 SYGVKD. Trimming removed 3 bases from V and 5 bases from J; junction bases left unmatched: 7. The CDR3 has 16 residues. The CDR3 spells CAISDGGQGAGETQYF. In DNA form, the CDR3 reads TGTGCCATCAGTGATGGGGGACAGGGGGCTGGCGAGACCCAGTACTTC.

The V gene is TRBV7-2, the J gene TRBJ2-5, with D maybe TRBD2 (6 bases). This CDR3 comprises 15 residues. V lost 1 base, J lost 5 bases, and 14 bases lay in between. Germline lookup yields CDR1 SGHTA and CDR2 FQGNSA. The CDR3, as DNA: TGTGCCAGCAGCTTAGTAGGGCTAGCGAGCGAGACCCAGTACTTC. Amino acid sequence: CASSLVGLASETQYF.

The gene calls are TRBV28 and TRBJ1-3; D gene uncertain. V was clipped by 3 bases and J by 4 bases, with 16 bases between them. The CDR3 runs to 16 residues. Germline V CDR1 and CDR2: MDHEN, SYDVKM. CDR3 in DNA: TGTGCCAGCAGTTTCATTGCGACTCCCGGAGGAAACACCATATATTTT. It encodes CASSFIATPGGNTIYF.

V gene TRBV2 combines with J gene TRBJ2-3; no clear D. This CDR3 is 20 amino acids long. Trimming removed 2 bases at V and 1 base at J, with 25 bases between. Per germline, CDR1 SNHLY and CDR2 FYNNEI. The CDR3 nucleotides are TGTGCCAGCAGTGAAAGGCTTAACAGTATCCGAATGGCGGGCACAGATACGCAGTATTTT. This encodes CASSERLNSIRMAGTDTQYF.